Below, one T cell receptor beta chain is given with its context. Its antigen is unidentified. One end of the junction varies from germline; a read error may be responsible. These data come from a study of cytomegalovirus exposure and HLA in healthy donors. Study conclusions and caveats: Previously analyzed data showed that most TCR beta V segments were productive at a frequency of about 87% or about 30%. The authors later found HLA-associated TCR beta chains more clonally expanded than equally common others.

At the time of sampling, donors were nominally healthy, though unrecorded immune exposures were likely. This CDR3 comprises 14 residues. The germline CDR1 and CDR2 sequences are SEHNR and FQNEAQ (reference sequence). Use of 60 Vbeta and 13 Jbeta primers characterized the PCR. Produced via immunoSEQ multiplex PCR; TCRdb's table is partial and in-frame only. In the table there are 150,000 to 200,000 clones, about three quarters of which are singletons. This clonotype was obtained from a woman in her thirties or forties in good health and CMV-seronegative. The chain uses TRBV7-9 and TRBJ1-3; D is perhaps TRBD1 (5 bases). Sequencing was done on a sample of PBMCs. CDR3 nucleotide sequence: TGTTCCAGCAGGGCGGCGCACTCTGGAAACACCATATATTTT. Protein sequence: CSSRAAHSGNTIYF.